The TCR beta chain under discussion was sequenced for a study of PD-L1 blockade in urothelial cancer. Looking at the study overall: Patients commenced atezolizumab in about 2014, and it was given at 1,200 mg intravenously every 3 weeks. Between 0 and 3 prior chemotherapy regimens had been given to patients.

Germline values: CDR1 SGHAT, CDR2 FQDESV (reference sequence). The CDR3 is 15 residues long. V was clipped by 3 bases and J by 0 bases, with 9 bases between them. Time point given: pretreatment peripheral blood. Only in-frame clones appear in the TCRdb table, and some are missing; sequencing was by immunoSEQ multiplex PCR. The sample contains roughly 50,000 clones, about 85% of which appear only once. The clonotype was recovered from a man between 65 and 85 years old with urothelial cancer. The rearrangement joins TRBV11-1 to TRBJ2-1, with D maybe TRBD2 (6 bases). The sequenced sample was PBMCs, obtained around atezolizumab (anti-PD-L1) treatment. As DNA, the CDR3 is TGTGCCAGCAGCTTGGCGGGGAGCTCCTACAATGAGCAGTTCTTC. Translating it yields CASSLAGSSYNEQFF.